A selection of T cell receptor beta chains follows, all from one sample in a study of T cells expressing NK-cell markers. TCRdb re-called the 5' RACE reads; every CDR3 protein appears as one record, without DNA. This sample's clone table lists 550,000 or so distinct CDR3 sequences. Specimen: blood T cells: a sorted CD56 or NKG2C T cell subset, CD4+ or CD8+ T cells, or bulk PBMC T cells (not recorded which). The receptors were sampled from a man aged 18 to 30 in good health. CDR3s include the opening cysteine and the closing phenylalanine or tryptophan.

j_call v_call cdr3_length cdr3_aa
TRBJ2-5 TRBV7-6 14 CASSGSLWAETQYF
TRBJ2-1 TRBV10-3 13 CAISAISGNEQFF
TRBJ2-5 TRBV19 13 CATSGTGPLTQYF
TRBJ2-1 TRBV30 12 CAGGGAGNEQFF
TRBJ2-1 TRBV10-3 11 CAISEIGPQFF
TRBJ2-5 TRBV7-2 14 CASAISSGQETQYF
TRBJ2-7 TRBV29-1 17 CSVEEWVTEAGTYEQYF
TRBJ2-2 TRBV6-6 11 CASSHGPRVFF
TRBJ2-1 TRBV11-2 19 CASSLVSAGLAASYNEQFF
TRBJ2-5 TRBV28 15 CASSWTGLGQETQYF
TRBJ1-1 TRBV29-1 12 CSALGQGIEAFF
TRBJ1-6 TRBV20-1 14 CSASRAGENSPLHF
TRBJ2-4 TRBV12-3/TRBV12-4 16 CASRLTGNLAKNIQYF
TRBJ2-2 TRBV15 17 CATSRGRAPLAGGELFF
TRBJ1-6 TRBV20-1 15 CSAGPRATSGSPLHF
TRBJ2-1 TRBV24-1 21 CATSDSAPGTGASRKANEQFF
TRBJ2-1 TRBV19 15 CASSRAAGVYNEQFF
TRBJ2-7 TRBV20-1 14 CSAREQTGTYEQYF
TRBJ2-1 TRBV20-1 14 CSARDRTSFREQFF
TRBJ2-4 TRBV7-8 18 CASSLALDRGVAKNIQYF
TRBJ2-7 TRBV28 14 CASSLDRGRVEQYF
TRBJ2-1 TRBV5-1 16 CASSSPSGRVGNEQFF
TRBJ2-7 TRBV29-1 12 CSVPGIRDEQYF
TRBJ2-1 TRBV6-1 15 CASSRRLAGGNEQFF
TRBJ2-6 TRBV12-3/TRBV12-4 19 CASSFRLDRGMTGANVLTF
TRBJ1-6 TRBV20-1 14 CSAQRGGRNSPLHF
TRBJ1-5 TRBV28 17 CASSPQGAMGLNQPQHF
TRBJ2-1 TRBV6-2/TRBV6-3 16 CASRSGGTNSYNEQFF
TRBJ2-5 TRBV7-2 17 CASSLRGTSGSQETQYF
TRBJ2-6 TRBV12-3/TRBV12-4 17 CASSPSGSLSGANVLTF
TRBJ2-4 TRBV28 16 CASSWSPAGAKNIQYF
TRBJ2-7 TRBV6-5 15 CASSYIGGGYYEQYF
TRBJ2-7 TRBV7-2 16 CASSLQPGLSSYEQYF
TRBJ2-7 TRBV7-2 15 CASSWAWTGAPEQYF
TRBJ1-2 TRBV7-3 11 CASGSGHGYTF
TRBJ1-6 TRBV14 15 CASSLGPRGNSPLHF
TRBJ2-2 TRBV4-2 16 CASSQERGGRHGELFF
TRBJ1-1 TRBV18 15 CASSPINSQNTEAFF
TRBJ2-1 TRBV29-1 14 CSVAVGGRVNEQFF
TRBJ2-7 TRBV27 13 CASSLGTAYEQYF
TRBJ2-2 TRBV12-3/TRBV12-4 15 CASNGVSPNTGELFF
TRBJ1-1 TRBV12-3/TRBV12-4 15 CASSPFVGGNTEAFF
TRBJ2-1 TRBV5-1 20 CASTFSPGLAGDSPYNEQFF
TRBJ2-1 TRBV29-1 13 CSGDGSSYNEQFF
TRBJ1-4 TRBV7-9 15 CASSLGGQGDEKLFF
TRBJ2-2 TRBV7-3 15 CASSSSSGSTGELFF
TRBJ2-1 TRBV7-2 16 CASSYVGGRASNEQFF